This T cell receptor delta chain is drawn from a study of γδ T cells in repeated Plasmodium falciparum infection. Study summary: Malian children with intense seasonal malaria exposure were compared with matched Australian children. Findings and caveats of the study: Waves of new clonotype selection appeared after repeated controlled infections in Vdelta2-negative, largely Vdelta1+, gammadelta T cells. Vdelta2-negative gammadelta repertoires appeared less diverse and less shared in Malian than Australian children.

Germline CDR1 TSESDYY, CDR2 QEAYKQQN. The CDR3 has 20 amino acids. Each sorted gammadelta sample had TRG and TRD chains sequenced. TCRdb re-processed the multiplex PCR reads via CATT. The sample has 45,000 to 60,000 delta-chain clones, around 2% seen once. Bulk repertoires came from Vgamma9/Vdelta2+ or Vdelta2-negative gammadelta T cells flow-sorted from PBMC. This clone was counted many times. The antigen is unknown. A far larger clone is just one base off, so this is likely a read error. In the same sample, other DNA sequences code for this CDR3. The V gene is given as TRAV38-2/DV8, and no J gene call is available; whether TRDD3, the table's D call, matches the DNA was not checked. Sequenced material: gamma-delta T cells from blood. The sequence derives from a pool of human donors (malaria-infected and uninfected, not separated). DNA of the CDR3: TGTGCTTACGGGGGGAGCCTTCCTATGGCCATGAACTGGGGGATACGAAGGCTCATCTTT. It translates to CAYGGSLPMAMNWGIRRLIF.